This T cell receptor (beta chain) was obtained from a study of blood T cells in healthy people across ages. The study's findings and limits: The study regarded diversity estimates from one million T cells as underestimates. Researchers said unsorted PBMCs prevented a conclusive naive versus antigen-experienced comparison.

Primed by a sample-barcoded 5' primer and a J-beta primer mix, a second PCR proceeded for 7 to 11 cycles. In TCRdb, the 5' RACE reads were re-called with MiXCR into one record per CDR3 protein. The sample has roughly 1.5 million distinct CDR3 sequences, around 40% seen once. This clonotype was seen a handful of times. The target antigen is unknown. This TCR was recovered from a woman aged 18-35 years in good health. The sequenced sample was blood.

The CDR3 DNA sequence: TGTGCCATCAGGTCGGGAAACTCCTACAATGAGCAGTTCTTC. Amino acid sequence: CAIRSGNSYNEQFF. The chain has TRBV10-3 and TRBJ2-1; D is perhaps TRBD2 (5 bases). CDR1 and CDR2 from the germline V gene are ENHRY and SYGVKD. This CDR3 is 14 amino acids long. V was trimmed by 6 bases and J by 0 bases, leaving 9 bases between them.